The present T cell receptor (beta chain) was sequenced within a study of blood T cells in healthy people across ages. Overall study findings and caveats: Roughly linear declines in TCR beta diversity per million T cells occurred with age.

Concerning this clonotype: Its matching antigen is unknown.

It was with a sample-barcoded 5' primer and a J-beta primer mix that a second PCR of about 6 to 12 cycles was run. TCRdb re-called the 5' RACE reads with MiXCR, one entry per CDR3 protein. The sample lists 1.6 million or so distinct CDR3 sequences; 30% to 35% were seen once. The CDR3 sequence is 16 residues long. Germline V CDR1 and CDR2: LNHNV, YYDKDF (reference sequence). J was trimmed by 1 base and V by 3 bases; bases with no gene match: 7. V is TRBV15 and J is TRBJ2-3, with 7 positions matching TRBD2. The sequencing input was blood. The receptor comes from a woman aged 25-40 years in good health. CDR3 in DNA: TGTGCCACCAGCAGGTCGGGAGGAATAGGCACAGATACGCAGTATTTT. This gives the protein CATSRSGGIGTDTQYF.